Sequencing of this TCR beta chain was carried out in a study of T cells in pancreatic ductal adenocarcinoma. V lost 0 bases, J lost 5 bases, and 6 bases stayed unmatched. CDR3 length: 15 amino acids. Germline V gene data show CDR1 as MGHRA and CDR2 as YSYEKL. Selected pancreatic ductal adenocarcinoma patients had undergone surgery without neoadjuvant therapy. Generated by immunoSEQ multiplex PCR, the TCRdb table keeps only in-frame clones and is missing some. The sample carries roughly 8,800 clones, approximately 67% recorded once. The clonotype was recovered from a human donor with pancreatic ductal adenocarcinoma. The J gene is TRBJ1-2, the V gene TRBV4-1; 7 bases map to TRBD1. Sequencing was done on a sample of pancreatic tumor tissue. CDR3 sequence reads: CASSQEATGNYGYTF. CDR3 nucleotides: TGCGCCAGCAGCCAAGAGGCGACAGGGAATTATGGCTACACCTTC.